This TCR beta chain was found in a study of spatial heterogeneity in lung cancer (dated by TCRdb to the late 2010s). With regard to the full study: The donors were 65 to 85 patients from the lung TRACERx cohort who had early-stage, untreated non-small cell lung cancer. At surgery, 220 tumor regions, around 65 matched nontumor lung samples and some 54 PBMC samples were TCR-sequenced for both alpha and beta chains. Nonsynonymous mutation counts, determined by whole-exome sequencing of tumor tissue, were related to TCR repertoire features. Beta-chain transcripts were consistently detected in greater numbers than alpha-chain transcripts, which likely reflected higher beta-chain transcript abundance. In the raw uncorrected reads, each unique combination of TCR and UMI appeared more than ten times on average. The study quantitatively compared TCR alpha and beta repertoires across multiple tumor regions, matched nontumor lung and blood in non-small cell lung cancer. Follow-up PBMC samples were sequenced whenever the samples were available, and the median time to follow-up was roughly two years after resection.

The germline V gene (reference sequence) sets CDR1 to MNHEY and CDR2 to SMNVEV. From its cysteine to its phenylalanine, the CDR3 spans 15 amino acids. Of the read, only the CDR3 DNA is kept; its 45 bases are in frame from base 1. Study-level results and caveats: Confirming at a functional level the hypothesis that regional TCRs recognize regional mutations was considered to require additional single-cell paired TCR alpha and beta sequencing. Only roughly 15 patients were included in comparisons of baseline and follow-up blood repertoires. Ubiquitous expanded tumor TCRs showed up in blood more often at tumor resection than at routine follow-up.

This specimen's time point label, interpreted: blood at routine non-recurrence follow-up after resection. TCR sequencing used whole RNA extracted from tumor and nontumor lung tissue, or from cryopreserved PBMC samples, without cell sorting. A patient was chosen for TCR sequencing only when enough RNA was available from at least two tumor regions. Details on this clonotype: No cognate antigen has been identified for it. A read error is possible here, since a much larger clone lies one base away.

Receptors were amplified or captured by 5' RACE. The sequencing machine was a NextSeq 500. To allow correction of PCR and sequencing errors, the TCR library protocol tagged every TCR cDNA molecule with a unique molecular identifier. The study's processing was this. TCR identification, UMI-based error correction and CDR3 extraction were performed with Decombinator tools. Expanded TCRs were defined as those above a frequency of 2 per 1,000, corresponding to the top 1% of the tumor frequency distribution. Renyi diversity was calculated using the R vegan package after each repertoire was subsampled 100 times to 5,000 TCRs. CDR3 similarity networks were built from amino acid triplet string-kernel similarity, connecting CDR3s with pairwise similarity above 0.82. TCRdb passed the public sequencing reads through fastp at Q25 and MiXCR, retaining productive beta sequences. Rows merge per CDR3 protein into single entries with the most common DNA and genes. TCRdb's processing, not the authors', yielded these V and J calls. Present in this sample are approximately 20,000 distinct CDR3 sequences, about 9.1% of which were seen just once. The ten largest make up about 38% of the sample.

This receptor was taken from a female donor with early-stage non-small cell lung cancer. The receptor chain draws on TRBV27 and TRBJ1-2, with 7 junctional bases fitting TRBD1. This sample comprised PBMCs, obtained at follow-up. The DNA sequence reads TGTACCAGCAGTGGCACCGGGACAGCCGTCTATGGCTACACCTTC. It specifies CTSSGTGTAVYGYTF.